This T cell receptor (beta chain) was retrieved from a study of blood T cell repertoires in COVID-19. The CDR3 consists of 12 residues. V was pared by 3 bases and J by 5 bases, with 7 bases between. Authors' analysis steps: Reference gene primer amplification in the assay estimated nucleated cell counts. The method was immunoSEQ multiplex PCR; TCRdb's version includes in-frame clones alone and lacks a portion of them. Clone size and the V and J calls come from that table; the DNA yielded D and trimming. The sample records some 170,000 clones, around 90% being singletons. As concerns this clone: The sample carries other DNA sequences with the same CDR3.

The clonotype originates from a man aged 60-69 years with active or convalescent COVID-19. The sample was peripheral blood. This chain joins TRBV12-3 or TRBV12-4 and TRBJ1-2, with TRBD1 as a possible D gene (6 bases). The CDR3: CASSLDSYGYTF. In DNA, the CDR3 is TGTGCCAGCAGTTTGGACAGTTATGGCTACACCTTC.